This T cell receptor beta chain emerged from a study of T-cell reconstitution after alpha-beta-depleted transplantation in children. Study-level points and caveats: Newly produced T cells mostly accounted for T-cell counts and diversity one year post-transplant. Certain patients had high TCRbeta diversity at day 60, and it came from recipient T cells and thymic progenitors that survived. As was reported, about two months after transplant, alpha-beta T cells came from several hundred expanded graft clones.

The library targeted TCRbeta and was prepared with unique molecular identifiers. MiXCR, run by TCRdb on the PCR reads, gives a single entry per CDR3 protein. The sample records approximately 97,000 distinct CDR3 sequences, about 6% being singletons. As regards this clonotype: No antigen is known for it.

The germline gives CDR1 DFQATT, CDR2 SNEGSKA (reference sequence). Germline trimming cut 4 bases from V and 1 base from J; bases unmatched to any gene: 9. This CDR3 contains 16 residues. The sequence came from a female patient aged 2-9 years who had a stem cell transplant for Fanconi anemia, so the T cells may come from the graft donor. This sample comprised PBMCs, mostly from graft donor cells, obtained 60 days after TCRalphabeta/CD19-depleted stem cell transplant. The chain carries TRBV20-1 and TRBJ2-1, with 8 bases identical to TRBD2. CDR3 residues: CSANPGLGASYNEQFF. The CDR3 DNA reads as TGCAGTGCTAACCCGGGACTAGGGGCTTCCTACAATGAGCAGTTCTTC.